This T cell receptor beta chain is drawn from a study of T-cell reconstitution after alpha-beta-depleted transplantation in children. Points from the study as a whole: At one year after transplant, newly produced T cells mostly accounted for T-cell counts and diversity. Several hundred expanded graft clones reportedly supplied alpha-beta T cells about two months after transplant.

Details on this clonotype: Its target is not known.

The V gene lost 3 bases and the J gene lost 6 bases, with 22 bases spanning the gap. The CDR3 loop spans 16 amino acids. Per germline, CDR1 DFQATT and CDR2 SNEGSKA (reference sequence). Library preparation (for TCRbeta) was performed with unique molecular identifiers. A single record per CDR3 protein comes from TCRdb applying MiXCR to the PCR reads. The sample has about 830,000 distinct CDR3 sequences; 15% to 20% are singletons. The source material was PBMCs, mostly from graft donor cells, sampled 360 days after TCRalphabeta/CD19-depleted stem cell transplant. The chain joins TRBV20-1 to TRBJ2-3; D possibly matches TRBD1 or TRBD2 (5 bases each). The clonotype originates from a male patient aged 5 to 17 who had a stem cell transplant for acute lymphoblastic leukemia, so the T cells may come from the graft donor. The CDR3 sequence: CSARVLGVGPPDTQYF. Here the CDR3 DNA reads TGCAGTGCTAGGGTCCTGGGGGTTGGTCCCCCCGATACGCAGTATTTT.